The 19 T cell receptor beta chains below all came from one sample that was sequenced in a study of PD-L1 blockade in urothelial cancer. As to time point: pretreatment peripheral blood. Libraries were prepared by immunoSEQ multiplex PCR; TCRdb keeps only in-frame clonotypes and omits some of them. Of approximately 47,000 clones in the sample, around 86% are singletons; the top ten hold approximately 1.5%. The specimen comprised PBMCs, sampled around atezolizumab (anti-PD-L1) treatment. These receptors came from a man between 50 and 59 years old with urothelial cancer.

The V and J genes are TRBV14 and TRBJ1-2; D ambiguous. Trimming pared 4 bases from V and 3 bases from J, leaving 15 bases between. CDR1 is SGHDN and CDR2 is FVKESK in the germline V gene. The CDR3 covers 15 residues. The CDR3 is CASSRGRERDYGYTF. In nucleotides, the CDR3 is TGTGCCAGCAGCCGCGGACGGGAGAGGGACTATGGCTACACCTTC.

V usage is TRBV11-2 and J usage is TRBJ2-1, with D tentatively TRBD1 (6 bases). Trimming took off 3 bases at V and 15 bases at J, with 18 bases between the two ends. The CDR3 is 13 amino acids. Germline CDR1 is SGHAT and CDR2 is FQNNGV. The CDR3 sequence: CASSFTFRQDTFF. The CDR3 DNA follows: TGTGCCAGCAGCTTTACATTTAGACAGGATACGTTCTTC.

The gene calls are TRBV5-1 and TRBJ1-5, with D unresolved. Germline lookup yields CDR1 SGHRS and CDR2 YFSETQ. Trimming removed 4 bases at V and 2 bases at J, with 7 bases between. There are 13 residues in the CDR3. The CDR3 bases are TGCGCCAGCAGCAGGGAGGGCAATCAGCCCCAGCATTTT. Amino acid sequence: CASSREGNQPQHF.

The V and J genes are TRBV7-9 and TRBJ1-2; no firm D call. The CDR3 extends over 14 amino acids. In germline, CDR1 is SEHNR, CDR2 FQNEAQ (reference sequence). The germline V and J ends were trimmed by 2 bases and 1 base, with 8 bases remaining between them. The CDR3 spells CASSLSQDNYGYTF. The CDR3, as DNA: TGTGCCAGCAGCTTATCGCAGGATAACTATGGCTACACCTTC.

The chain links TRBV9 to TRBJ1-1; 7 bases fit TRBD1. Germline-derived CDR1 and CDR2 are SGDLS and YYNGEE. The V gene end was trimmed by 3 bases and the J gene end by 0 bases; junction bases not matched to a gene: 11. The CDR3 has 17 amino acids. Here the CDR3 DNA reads TGTGCCAGCAGCGGAGTAGGGACAGCATTCATGAACACTGAAGCTTTCTTT. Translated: CASSGVGTAFMNTEAFF. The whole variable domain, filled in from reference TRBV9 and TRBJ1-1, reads DSGVTQTPKHLITATGQRVTLRCSPRSGDLSVYWYQQSLDQGLQFLIQYYNGEERAKGNILERFSAQQFPDLHSELNLSSLELGDSALYFCASSGVGTAFMNTEAFFGQGTRLTVV.

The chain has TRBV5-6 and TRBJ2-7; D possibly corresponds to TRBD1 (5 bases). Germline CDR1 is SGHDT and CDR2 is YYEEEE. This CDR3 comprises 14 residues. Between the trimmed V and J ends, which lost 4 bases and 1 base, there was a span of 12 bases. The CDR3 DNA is TGTGCCAGCAGCCGAGCAGGGAATTCCTACGAGCAGTACTTC. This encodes CASSRAGNSYEQYF.

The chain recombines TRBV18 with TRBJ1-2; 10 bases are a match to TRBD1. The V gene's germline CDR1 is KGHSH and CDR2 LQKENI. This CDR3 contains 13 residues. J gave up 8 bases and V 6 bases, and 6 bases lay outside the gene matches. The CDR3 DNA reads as TGTGCCAGCTCCCCGGGACAGGGGCAAGGCTACACCTTC. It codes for CASSPGQGQGYTF.

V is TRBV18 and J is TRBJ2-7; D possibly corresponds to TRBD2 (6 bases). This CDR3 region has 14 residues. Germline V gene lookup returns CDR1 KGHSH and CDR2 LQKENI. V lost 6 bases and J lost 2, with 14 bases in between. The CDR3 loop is CASSLSTSAYEQYF. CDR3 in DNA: TGTGCCAGCTCCCTCTCGACTAGTGCCTACGAGCAGTACTTC.

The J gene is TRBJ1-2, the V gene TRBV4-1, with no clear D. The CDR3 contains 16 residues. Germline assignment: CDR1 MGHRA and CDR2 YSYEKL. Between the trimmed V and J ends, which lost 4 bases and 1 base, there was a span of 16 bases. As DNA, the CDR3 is TGCGCCAGCAGCCTCTCGGTGGGCAGGCTTAACTATGGCTACACCTTC. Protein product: CASSLSVGRLNYGYTF.

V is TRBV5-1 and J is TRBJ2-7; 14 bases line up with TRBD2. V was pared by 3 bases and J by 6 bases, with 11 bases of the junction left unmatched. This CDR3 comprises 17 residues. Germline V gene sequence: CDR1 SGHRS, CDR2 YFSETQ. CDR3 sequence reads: CASSSGLAGGKGSEQYF. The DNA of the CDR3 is TGCGCCAGCAGCTCCGGACTAGCGGGAGGTAAAGGATCCGAGCAGTACTTC.

The CDR3 loop is CAWTPITPSNRQGPGAEAFF. Written as DNA, the CDR3 is TGTGCCTGGACCCCAATAACCCCCTCAAACCGACAGGGTCCGGGGGCTGAAGCTTTCTTT. The chain uses TRBV30 and TRBJ1-1, with 7 bases aligning to TRBD1. The CDR3 contains 20 residues. Germline assignment: CDR1 GTSNPN and CDR2 SVGIG (reference sequence). Trimming cost V 4 bases and J 6 bases; bases outside gene matches: 29.

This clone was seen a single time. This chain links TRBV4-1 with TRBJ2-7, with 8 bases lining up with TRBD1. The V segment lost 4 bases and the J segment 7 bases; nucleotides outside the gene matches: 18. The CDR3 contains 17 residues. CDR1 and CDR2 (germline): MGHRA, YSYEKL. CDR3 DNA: TGCGCCAGCAGCCGCCAAGGACCCGGGACAGGTCTAGAGGAGCAGTACTTC. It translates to CASSRQGPGTGLEEQYF.

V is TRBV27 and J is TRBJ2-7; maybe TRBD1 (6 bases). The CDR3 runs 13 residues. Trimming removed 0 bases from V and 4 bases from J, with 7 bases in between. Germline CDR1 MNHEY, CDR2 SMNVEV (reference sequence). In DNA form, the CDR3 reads TGTGCCAGCAGTTTATCAGGACAGTACGAGCAGTACTTC. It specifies CASSLSGQYEQYF.

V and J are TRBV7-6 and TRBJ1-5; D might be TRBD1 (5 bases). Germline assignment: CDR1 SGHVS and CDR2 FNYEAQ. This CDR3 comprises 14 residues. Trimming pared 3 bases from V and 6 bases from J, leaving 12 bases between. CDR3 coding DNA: TGTGCCAGCAGCTTCCACCAGGGAGGTCAGCCCCAGCATTTT. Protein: CASSFHQGGQPQHF.

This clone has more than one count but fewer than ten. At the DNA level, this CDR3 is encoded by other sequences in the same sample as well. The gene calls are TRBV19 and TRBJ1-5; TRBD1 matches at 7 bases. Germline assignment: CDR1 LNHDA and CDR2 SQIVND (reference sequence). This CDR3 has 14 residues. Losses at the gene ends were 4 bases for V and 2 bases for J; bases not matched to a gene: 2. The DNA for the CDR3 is TGTGCCAGTAGTACCGACAGGGGCAATCAGCCCCAGCATTTT. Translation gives CASSTDRGNQPQHF.

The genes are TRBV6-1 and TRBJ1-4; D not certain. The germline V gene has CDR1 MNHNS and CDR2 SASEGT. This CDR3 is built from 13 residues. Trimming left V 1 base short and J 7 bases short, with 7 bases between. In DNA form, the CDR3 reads TGTGCCAGCAGTGAAGACCAGCGTGAAAAACTGTTTTTT. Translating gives CASSEDQREKLFF.

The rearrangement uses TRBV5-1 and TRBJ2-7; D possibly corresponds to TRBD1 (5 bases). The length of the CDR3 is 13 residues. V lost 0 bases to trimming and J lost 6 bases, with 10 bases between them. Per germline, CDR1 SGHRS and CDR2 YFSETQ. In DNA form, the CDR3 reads TGCGCCAGCAGCTTGGACAGGCAGTCCGAGCAGTACTTC. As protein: CASSLDRQSEQYF.

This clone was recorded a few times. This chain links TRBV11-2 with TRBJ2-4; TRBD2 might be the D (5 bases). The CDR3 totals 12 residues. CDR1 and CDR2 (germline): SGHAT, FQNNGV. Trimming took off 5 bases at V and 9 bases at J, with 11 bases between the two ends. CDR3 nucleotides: TGTGCCAGCAGCGTCTCGGGGAGCATTCAGTACTTC. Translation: CASSVSGSIQYF. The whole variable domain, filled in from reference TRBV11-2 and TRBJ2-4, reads EAGVAQSPRYKIIEKRQSVAFWCNPISGHATLYWYQQILGQGPKLLIQFQNNGVVDDSQLPKDRFSAERLKGVDSTLKIQPAKLEDSAVYLCASSVSGSIQYFGAGTRLSVL.

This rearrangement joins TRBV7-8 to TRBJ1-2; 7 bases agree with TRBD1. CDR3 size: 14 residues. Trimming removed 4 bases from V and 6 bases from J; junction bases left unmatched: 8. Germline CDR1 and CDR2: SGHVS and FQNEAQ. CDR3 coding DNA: TGTGCCAGCAGCTCAAGACAGGGAATTAATGGCTACACCTTC. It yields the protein CASSSRQGINGYTF.